This entry lists 21 T cell receptor beta chains sequenced from one sample in a study of cytomegalovirus exposure and HLA in healthy donors. Sequencing used immunoSEQ multiplex PCR; TCRdb keeps in-frame clones, though not all of them. The table includes 100,000 to 150,000 clones, 90% to 96% detected once. Sequenced input: PBMCs. These receptors all come from a young man in good health and CMV-seronegative.

This rearrangement joins TRBV6-6 to TRBJ1-3, with 9 bases identical to TRBD1. The V and J ends lost 0 bases and 4 bases, in that order; junction bases with no gene match: 4. Germline CDR1 and CDR2: MNHNY and SVGAGI (reference sequence). CDR3 length: 16 residues. CDR3 sequence: CASSYSNRGQGNTIYF. DNA of the CDR3: TGTGCCAGCAGTTACTCGAACAGGGGGCAAGGAAACACCATATATTTT.

The genes are TRBV2 and TRBJ2-7; D is perhaps TRBD2 (5 bases). The length of the CDR3 is 14 residues. Germline CDR1 reads SNHLY; CDR2 reads FYNNEI. V was shortened by 4 bases and J by 2 bases, with 12 bases between the two germline ends. CDR3 in DNA: TGTGCCAGCAGTGGACTTAAGGGAGCCTACGAGCAGTACTTC. Translating gives CASSGLKGAYEQYF.

CDR3: CASSSQGLPTDTQYF. Written as DNA, the CDR3 is TGTGCCAGCAGCTCGCAAGGACTACCCACAGATACGCAGTATTTT. The V and J genes are TRBV11-3 and TRBJ2-3; TRBD2 might be the D (6 bases). The ends were cut back, 4 bases at V and 2 bases at J, with 13 bases in the middle. The CDR3 sequence is 15 residues long. The germline V gene has CDR1 SGHNT and CDR2 YENEEA.

The chain uses TRBV5-4 and TRBJ2-5; maybe TRBD1 (6 bases). Germline loops: CDR1 SGHNT, CDR2 YYREEE (reference sequence). V lost 1 base and J 0 bases, leaving 10 bases between the germline ends. The CDR3 loop spans 15 amino acids. CDR3 amino acids: CASSLPTGHQETQYF. In nucleotides, the CDR3 is TGTGCCAGCAGCTTGCCAACAGGGCACCAAGAGACCCAGTACTTC.

This rearrangement joins TRBV25-1 to TRBJ2-7; D is undetermined. Germline CDR1 is MGHDK and CDR2 is SYGVNS. There are 13 residues in the CDR3. Trimming shortened V by 6 bases and J by 3 bases, and 12 bases separated the two germline ends. The CDR3 reads CASRTRIGYEQYF. The DNA for the CDR3 is TGTGCCAGCAGGACACGGATCGGCTACGAGCAGTACTTC.

This rearrangement joins TRBV28 to TRBJ2-7, with D possibly TRBD2 on 6 matching bases. The V gene's germline CDR1 is MDHEN and CDR2 SYDVKM. V shed 1 base and J shed 5 bases, with 15 bases lying between them. CDR3 size: 15 residues. CDR3 coding DNA: TGTGCCAGCAGTTTATCGGCGGGAAGGCCTGACGAGCAGTACTTC. Translation gives CASSLSAGRPDEQYF.

This sequence joins TRBV7-9 and TRBJ2-2; 8 bases map to TRBD1. The CDR3 has 15 residues. Germline CDR1 reads SEHNR; CDR2 reads FQNEAQ (reference sequence). The trim removed 5 bases at V and 3 bases at J, leaving 5 bases unmatched. The CDR3 sequence: CASSRTGFDTGELFF. In nucleotides, the CDR3 is TGTGCCAGCAGCCGGACAGGGTTCGACACCGGGGAGCTGTTTTTT.

The rearrangement joins TRBV9 to TRBJ2-4; 8 nucleotides match TRBD2. V shed 3 bases and J 8 bases; nucleotides not matched to a gene: 7. The CDR3 is 14 residues long. CDR1 and CDR2 (germline): SGDLS, YYNGEE. The CDR3 DNA is TGTGCCAGCAGCGCCAGCGGGAGAGGTGACATTCAGTACTTC. Amino acids: CASSASGRGDIQYF.

The V and J genes are TRBV6-5 and TRBJ1-5; TRBD1 agrees at 7 bases. This CDR3 is 15 amino acids long. V gave up 6 bases and J gave up 1 base; unmatched junction bases: 6. Germline V lookup: CDR1 MNHEY, CDR2 SVGAGI. The CDR3 region has the DNA TGTGCCAGCAGCCTCGACAGGGCGAGCAATCAGCCCCAGCATTTT. It is translated as CASSLDRASNQPQHF.

CDR3 in DNA: TGTGCCAGCAGCGCCCACCCCCTAGCGGACAACTACAATGAGCAGTTCTTC. This sequence encodes CASSAHPLADNYNEQFF. The V and J genes are TRBV9 and TRBJ2-1; 7 bases map to TRBD2. V was pared by 3 bases and J by 3 bases, with 12 bases of the junction left unmatched. CDR3 length equals 17 residues. The germline CDR1 and CDR2 sequences are SGDLS and YYNGEE. The whole variable domain, filled in from reference TRBV9 and TRBJ2-1, reads DSGVTQTPKHLITATGQRVTLRCSPRSGDLSVYWYQQSLDQGLQFLIQYYNGEERAKGNILERFSAQQFPDLHSELNLSSLELGDSALYFCASSAHPLADNYNEQFFGPGTRLTVL.

For the CDR3, the DNA is TGTGCCATCAGTGACTCCCCAGGGGGAAGCAATCAGCCCCAGCATTTT. Protein product: CAISDSPGGSNQPQHF. The rearrangement joins TRBV10-3 to TRBJ1-5; TRBD1 agrees at 7 bases. Germline CDR1 reads ENHRY; CDR2 reads SYGVKD. The V and J ends lost 3 bases and 1 base, in that order; junction bases with no gene match: 6. The CDR3 is 16 residues long.

This chain links TRBV4-3 with TRBJ2-7; the match to TRBD1 covers 7 bases. This CDR3 is built from 15 residues. The V and J ends lost 3 bases and 5 bases, in that order; junction bases with no gene match: 10. Germline CDR1 is LGHNA and CDR2 is YSLEER. The CDR3 is CASSQSPTGSHEQYF. The CDR3 region has the DNA TGCGCCAGCAGCCAGAGTCCGACAGGGAGCCACGAGCAGTACTTC.

The V call is TRBV9, the J call TRBJ1-2; D uncertain. Germline V lookup: CDR1 SGDLS, CDR2 YYNGEE. V was cut by 5 bases and J by 2 bases, with 7 bases left in between. This CDR3 region has 12 residues. CDR3 sequence (DNA): TGTGCCAGCAGAGGAGTCAACTATGGCTACACCTTC. Translation: CASRGVNYGYTF. Complete variable domain (other parts from reference TRBV9 and TRBJ1-2): DSGVTQTPKHLITATGQRVTLRCSPRSGDLSVYWYQQSLDQGLQFLIQYYNGEERAKGNILERFSAQQFPDLHSELNLSSLELGDSALYFCASRGVNYGYTFGSGTRLTVV.

The V gene is TRBV2, the J gene TRBJ2-7; 7 bases map to TRBD2. Trimming removed 7 bases from V and 6 bases from J; junction bases left unmatched: 21. The CDR3 spans 17 residues. Germline CDR1 is SNHLY and CDR2 is FYNNEI. This chain's CDR3 is CASTTRPALAGAGEQYF. The CDR3 coding sequence is TGTGCCAGCACCACACGCCCCGCCCTCGCGGGAGCTGGCGAGCAGTACTTC.

The gene calls are TRBV4-2 and TRBJ2-1, with 11 bases identical to TRBD1. The J segment lost 7 bases and the V segment lost 1 base, leaving 6 bases of the junction unmatched. CDR3 size: 16 residues. CDR1 LGHNA and CDR2 YNFKEQ come from the germline V gene. This CDR3 reads CASSQARGQGANEQFF. CDR3 bases: TGTGCCAGCAGCCAAGCCCGCGGACAGGGGGCTAATGAGCAGTTCTTC.

The chain links TRBV13 to TRBJ2-2, with TRBD2 matching 8 bases. The CDR3 is 16 residues long. In germline, CDR1 is PRHDT, CDR2 FYEKMQ (reference sequence). The trim removed 5 bases at V and 6 bases at J, leaving 11 bases unmatched. The CDR3 reads CASSEAVRREAGELFF. CDR3 DNA: TGTGCCAGCAGCGAAGCCGTCCGGCGGGAGGCCGGGGAGCTGTTTTTT.

The chain uses TRBV11-2 and TRBJ2-2; possibly TRBD1 for D (6 bases). Trimming pared 7 bases from V and 5 bases from J, leaving 14 bases between. CDR1 SGHAT and CDR2 FQNNGV come from the germline V gene. The CDR3 is 14 amino acids. CDR3 coding DNA: TGTGCCAGCAACCTACAGGGCCGGACCGGGGAGCTGTTTTTT. This sequence encodes CASNLQGRTGELFF.

The V gene is TRBV11-2, the J gene TRBJ2-1, with 11 bases identical to TRBD2. This CDR3 is 20 amino acids long. V lost 0 bases, J lost 0 bases, and 10 bases stayed unmatched. The V gene's germline CDR1 is SGHAT and CDR2 FQNNGV. CDR3 sequence: CASSLDWTSGSSSSYNEQFF. The CDR3 DNA follows: TGTGCCAGCAGCTTAGATTGGACTAGCGGGTCCTCTAGCTCCTACAATGAGCAGTTCTTC.

The V and J genes are TRBV7-3 and TRBJ2-1, with 7 positions matching TRBD2. This CDR3 is built from 15 residues. Trimming at V came to 4 bases and at J to 4 bases, leaving 7 bases not matched to a gene. Germline values: CDR1 SGHTA, CDR2 FQGTGA. This chain's CDR3 is CASSSGSGSYNEQFF. The DNA of the CDR3 is TGTGCCAGCAGCTCGGGTAGCGGGTCATACAATGAGCAGTTCTTC.

V is TRBV28 and J is TRBJ1-2; D not certain. Germline values: CDR1 MDHEN, CDR2 SYDVKM. V lost 3 bases and J 0 bases, leaving 11 bases between the germline ends. This CDR3 spans 15 amino acids. The CDR3 bases are TGTGCCAGCAGTTTTAGGCCGGGTTCTAACTATGGCTACACCTTC. This encodes CASSFRPGSNYGYTF.

The chain couples TRBV27 to TRBJ2-1; 7 bases are shared with TRBD2. Germline CDR1 reads MNHEY; CDR2 reads SMNVEV (reference sequence). V shed 3 bases, J shed 5 bases, and the junction held 7 bases outside the gene matches. This CDR3 has 15 amino acids. CDR3 protein: CASSLTFGGDNEQFF. As DNA, the CDR3 is TGTGCCAGCAGTTTGACGTTTGGGGGGGACAATGAGCAGTTCTTC.